This TCR beta chain stems from a study of cytomegalovirus exposure and HLA in healthy donors. Only in-frame clones appear in the TCRdb table, and some are missing; sequencing was by immunoSEQ multiplex PCR. Counted here are around 150,000 clones, under 90% occurring once; the ten biggest clones make up 10%. With respect to this clone: The antigen remains undetermined.

Study-wide points: Some TCR beta chains (roughly 150 of them) were listed as cytomegalovirus-associated.

Trimming took off 0 bases at V and 5 bases at J, with 10 bases between the two ends. CDR3 length: 14 residues. Germline V gene data show CDR1 as GTSNPN and CDR2 as SVGIG (reference sequence). This receptor was obtained from a woman aged 18 to 35 in good health and CMV-seropositive. The sample comprised PBMCs. This chain joins TRBV30 and TRBJ1-4; D remains unclear. The CDR3 here is CAWSVGRGNEKLFF. CDR3 sequence (DNA): TGTGCCTGGAGTGTAGGGCGCGGGAATGAAAAACTGTTTTTT.